Each of the 16 T cell receptor beta chains below was sequenced from the same sample in a study of T cells in Graves' hyperthyroidism and ophthalmopathy. Amplified regions were TCR beta CDR3 sequences from RNA transcripts. First-round RT-PCR of the TCR CDR3 relied on the HTBI primer set. TCRdb independently ran MiXCR on the multiplex PCR reads; one entry per CDR3 protein. This table has 650,000 to 700,000 distinct CDR3 sequences, approximately 15% appearing once. Sequenced sample: blood. The source of these receptors is a man aged 45-60 years with Graves' hyperthyroidism.

This clonotype was seen repeatedly, ten times or more. The rearrangement links TRBV12-3 or TRBV12-4 to TRBJ2-7; 8 bases line up with TRBD2. This CDR3 contains 14 residues. Losses at the gene ends were 1 base for V and 6 bases for J; bases not matched to a gene: 5. Here the CDR3 reads CASSLEGTRGEQYF. CDR3 DNA: TGTGCCAGCAGTTTAGAAGGGACTAGAGGCGAGCAGTACTTC.

J is TRBJ2-2 and V is TRBV27; D remains unclear. Germline lookup yields CDR1 MNHEY and CDR2 SMNVEV (reference sequence). Trimming took 7 bases from V and 5 from J, leaving 5 bases between them. The CDR3 totals 11 residues. The DNA of the CDR3 is TGTGCCAGCACCTCGACCGGGGAGCTGTTTTTT. Translating gives CASTSTGELFF.

This clonotype was counted ten times or more. This rearrangement joins TRBV28 to TRBJ2-7; no definite D call. In germline, CDR1 is MDHEN, CDR2 SYDVKM. V was trimmed by 6 bases and J by 6 bases, leaving 12 bases between them. This CDR3 is built from 12 residues. DNA of the CDR3: TGTGCCAGCAGCCGTGGAGTGTTCGAGCAGTACTTC. Residues: CASSRGVFEQYF.

J is TRBJ2-7 and V is TRBV4-1; TRBD1 or TRBD2 may be the D gene (5 bases each). The germline gives CDR1 MGHRA, CDR2 YSYEKL. Trimming took off 0 bases at V and 3 bases at J, with 12 bases between the two ends. The CDR3 consists of 15 residues. The CDR3 protein is CASSQEPGTHYEQYF. In DNA, the CDR3 is TGCGCCAGCAGCCAAGAACCTGGGACCCACTACGAGCAGTACTTC.

This clonotype was recorded at least ten times. The V gene is TRBV28, the J gene TRBJ2-7; possibly TRBD1 or TRBD2 for D (6 bases each). Germline-derived CDR1 and CDR2 are MDHEN and SYDVKM. V was pared by 2 bases and J by 0 bases, with 8 bases between. This CDR3 is 14 amino acids long. The CDR3 sequence is CASSLTGASYEQYF. The CDR3 DNA sequence: TGTGCCAGCAGTTTAACGGGGGCCTCCTACGAGCAGTACTTC.

This clonotype turned up a few times. The rearrangement joins TRBV27 to TRBJ1-2, with 10 positions matching TRBD1. Germline values: CDR1 MNHEY, CDR2 SMNVEV (reference sequence). V lost 2 bases and J lost 5; bases outside the gene matches: 8. The CDR3 is 16 residues long. The CDR3 here is CASSLTGTGEGYGYTF. The CDR3 DNA sequence: TGTGCCAGCAGTTTAACCGGGACAGGGGAGGGATATGGCTACACCTTC.

V usage is TRBV28 and J usage is TRBJ2-3; 8 nucleotides align to TRBD1. Germline CDR1 and CDR2: MDHEN and SYDVKM. The CDR3 extends over 17 amino acids. The V gene end was trimmed by 3 bases and the J gene end by 2 bases; junction bases not matched to a gene: 10. As DNA, the CDR3 is TGTGCCAGCAGTTTGGGGGGAGGACAGGGACTCACAGATACGCAGTATTTT. Amino acid sequence: CASSLGGGQGLTDTQYF.

On this clonotype: This may come from a read error, since a much larger clone is one base off. V and J are TRBV6-6 and TRBJ2-7, with 10 bases identical to TRBD1. The CDR3 contains 16 residues. Germline CDR1 and CDR2: MNHNY and SVGAGI (reference sequence). DNA for the CDR3: TGTGCCTGCAGTTACTCGCAGGGACAGGGGAGGCACGAGCAGTACTTC. This translates into CACSYSQGQGRHEQYF.

This clonotype appeared many times. The genes are TRBV7-2 and TRBJ2-1; D remains ambiguous. This CDR3 has 16 residues. From germline, CDR1 is SGHTA and CDR2 FQGNSA. V was shortened by 4 bases and J by 0 bases, with 13 bases between the two germline ends. Here the CDR3 DNA reads TGTGCCAGCAGCTCTTCCGCCGCTGACTCCTACAATGAGCAGTTCTTC. Translating it yields CASSSSAADSYNEQFF.

For this clonotype: One base away lies a much larger clone, so this may be a sequencing read error. The gene calls are TRBV12-3 or TRBV12-4 and TRBJ1-5; possible D gene TRBD1, 6 bases. This CDR3 has 16 residues. As DNA, the CDR3 is TGTGTCAGCAGTTTAGCGGGGACACGTAGCAATCAGCCCCAGCATTTT. Protein: CVSSLAGTRSNQPQHF.

This clonotype has only a few counts. The chain recombines TRBV28 with TRBJ2-3; 10 bases agree with TRBD2. V shed 6 bases, J shed 3 bases, and the junction held 6 bases outside the gene matches. The CDR3 is 15 amino acids. Per the germline V gene, CDR1 is MDHEN and CDR2 is SYDVKM. CDR3: CASRPSGSLTDTQYF. The CDR3, as DNA: TGTGCCAGCAGACCTAGCGGGAGCCTGACAGATACGCAGTATTTT. Complete variable domain (other parts from reference TRBV28 and TRBJ2-3): DVKVTQSSRYLVKRTGEKVFLECVQDMDHENMFWYRQDPGLGLRLIYFSYDVKMKEKGDIPEGYSVSREKKERFSLILESASTNQTSMYLCASRPSGSLTDTQYFGPGTRLTVL.

A few counts support this clonotype. V usage is TRBV7-9 and J usage is TRBJ1-1; the D is unclear. CDR1 is SEHNR, CDR2 FQNEAQ, per germline (reference sequence). There are 15 residues in the CDR3. Trimming left V 5 bases short and J 0 bases short, with 13 bases between. The CDR3 loop is CASSREQQLNTEAFF. The CDR3 bases are TGTGCCAGCAGCCGAGAACAACAGCTGAACACTGAAGCTTTCTTT.

This CDR3 reads CASNRDGSNQPQHF. The CDR3 DNA follows: TGTGCCAGCAACAGGGATGGGAGCAATCAGCCCCAGCATTTT. This rearrangement joins TRBV9 to TRBJ1-5, with D perhaps matching TRBD1 (6 bases). From germline, CDR1 is SGDLS and CDR2 YYNGEE. CDR3 length equals 14 residues. Trimming removed 6 bases at V and 1 base at J, with 11 bases between.

As concerns this clonotype: Just one base apart from a much larger clone, this may be a read error. The chain is built from TRBV6-5 and TRBJ2-7; TRBD2 aligns across 10 bases. Germline loops: CDR1 MNHEY, CDR2 SVGAGI. Trimming took 8 bases from V and 2 from J; bases not matched to a gene: 12. This CDR3 has 16 residues. The CDR3 reads CASGSLRTSGTYEQYF. The CDR3 DNA is TGTGCCAGCGGTTCCCTGCGGACTAGCGGTACCTACGAGCAGTACTTC.

This clonotype showed up just a few times. The chain recombines TRBV5-4 with TRBJ2-3; the D call may be TRBD1 or TRBD2 (5 bases each). CDR3 length: 16 residues. V dropped 4 bases and J dropped 2 bases, with 17 bases sitting between them. CDR1 is SGHNT and CDR2 is YYREEE in the germline V gene (reference sequence). The CDR3 DNA sequence: TGTGCCAGCAGCCAAGGGGCGGGCCTATCCACAGATACGCAGTATTTT. Its translation: CASSQGAGLSTDTQYF.

This clonotype has a count of ten or more. The CDR3 here is CASSSKTGPFSYEQYF. The CDR3 DNA is TGCGCCAGCAGCTCAAAAACAGGGCCCTTTTCCTACGAGCAGTACTTC. The chain combines TRBV5-1 with TRBJ2-7; tentative D call: TRBD1 (6 bases). Germline assignment: CDR1 SGHRS and CDR2 YFSETQ. With 3 bases removed from V and 1 base from J, the gap between germline ends came to 17 bases. CDR3 length: 16 amino acids.